This TCR beta chain was captured in a study of T cells in Graves' hyperthyroidism and ophthalmopathy. Overall study findings and caveats: Onset of ophthalmopathy came a median approximately 6.5 months after the model predicted it.

In making diagnoses, clinical symptoms, serum thyroxine and TRAb, thyroid ultrasound and orbital computed tomography were all used. This clonotype was counted many times. Its antigen is currently unknown. Trimming stripped 4 bases from V and 1 base from J, with 7 bases between. This CDR3 is 12 amino acids long. Germline V gene lookup returns CDR1 SQVTM and CDR2 ANQGSEA. Amplification of TCR beta CDR3 regions was performed using RNA transcripts as template. TCR CDR3 underwent first-round RT-PCR with the HTBI primer set. TCRdb processed the multiplex PCR reads anew with MiXCR; each CDR3 protein has one entry. Of hundreds of thousands of distinct CDR3 sequences detected, roughly 46% appear once; the ten largest clones hold approximately 8.2%.

Sequenced material: peripheral blood or thyroid tissue (not recorded which). The chain has TRBV29-1 and TRBJ1-1; D not resolved. The receptor comes from a woman aged 18-29 years with Graves' hyperthyroidism. The CDR3: CSVVRQNTEAFF. In DNA form, the CDR3 reads TGCAGCGTTGTCCGGCAGAACACTGAAGCTTTCTTT.